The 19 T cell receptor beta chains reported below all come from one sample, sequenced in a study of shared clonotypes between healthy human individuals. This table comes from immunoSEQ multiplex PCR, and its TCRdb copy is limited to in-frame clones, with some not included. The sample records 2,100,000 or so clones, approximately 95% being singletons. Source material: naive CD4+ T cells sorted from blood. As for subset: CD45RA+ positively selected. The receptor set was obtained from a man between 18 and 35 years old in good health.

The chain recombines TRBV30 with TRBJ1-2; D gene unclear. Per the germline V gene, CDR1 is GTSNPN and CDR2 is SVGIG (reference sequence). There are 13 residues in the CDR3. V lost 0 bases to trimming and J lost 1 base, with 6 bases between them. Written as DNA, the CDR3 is TGTGCCTGGAGTGTTTCGAATAACTATGGCTACACCTTC. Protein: CAWSVSNNYGYTF. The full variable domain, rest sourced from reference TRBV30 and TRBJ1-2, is SQTIHQWPATLVQPVGSPLSLECTVEGTSNPNLYWYRQAAGRGLQLLFYSVGIGQISSEVPQNLSASRPQDRQFILSSKKLLLSDSGFYLCAWSVSNNYGYTFGSGTRLTVV.

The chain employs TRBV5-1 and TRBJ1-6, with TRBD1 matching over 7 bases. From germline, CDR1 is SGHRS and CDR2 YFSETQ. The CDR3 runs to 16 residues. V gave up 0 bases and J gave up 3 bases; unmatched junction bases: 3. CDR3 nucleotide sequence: TGCGCCAGCAGCTTGGGGGGACAGAACTATAATTCACCCCTCCACTTT. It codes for CASSLGGQNYNSPLHF.

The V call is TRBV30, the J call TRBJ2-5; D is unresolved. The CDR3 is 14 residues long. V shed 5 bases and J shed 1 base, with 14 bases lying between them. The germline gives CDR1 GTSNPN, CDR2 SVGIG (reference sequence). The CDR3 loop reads CAWGKPGPQETQYF. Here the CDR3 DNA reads TGTGCCTGGGGGAAACCCGGGCCCCAAGAGACCCAGTACTTC.

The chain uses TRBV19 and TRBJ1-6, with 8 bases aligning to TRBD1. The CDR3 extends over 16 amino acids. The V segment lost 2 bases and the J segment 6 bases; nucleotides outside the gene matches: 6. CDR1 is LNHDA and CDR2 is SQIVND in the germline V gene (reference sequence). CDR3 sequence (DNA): TGTGCCAGTAGTATAAAAGGACAGGGACTTAATTCACCCCTCCACTTT. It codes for CASSIKGQGLNSPLHF.

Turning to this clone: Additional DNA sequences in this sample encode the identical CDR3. The CDR3 coding sequence is TGTGCCAGTAGTATAGACGGGGAGACCCAGTACTTC. Translating gives CASSIDGETQYF. The rearrangement joins TRBV19 to TRBJ2-5; D ambiguous. Germline V gene data show CDR1 as LNHDA and CDR2 as SQIVND (reference sequence). Trimming shortened V by 0 bases and J by 5 bases, and 4 bases separated the two germline ends. The CDR3 has 12 residues.

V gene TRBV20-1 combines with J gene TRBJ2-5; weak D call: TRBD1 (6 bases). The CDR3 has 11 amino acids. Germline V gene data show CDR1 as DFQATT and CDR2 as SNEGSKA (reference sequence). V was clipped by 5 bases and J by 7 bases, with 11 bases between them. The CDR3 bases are TGCAGTGCTTGGGACACCCCGACCCAGTACTTC. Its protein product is CSAWDTPTQYF.

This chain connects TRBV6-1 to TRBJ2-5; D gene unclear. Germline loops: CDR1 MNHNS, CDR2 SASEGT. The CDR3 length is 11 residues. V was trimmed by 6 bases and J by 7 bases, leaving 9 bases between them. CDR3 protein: CASRARGTQYF. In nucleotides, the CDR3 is TGTGCCAGCAGAGCGCGAGGGACCCAGTACTTC.

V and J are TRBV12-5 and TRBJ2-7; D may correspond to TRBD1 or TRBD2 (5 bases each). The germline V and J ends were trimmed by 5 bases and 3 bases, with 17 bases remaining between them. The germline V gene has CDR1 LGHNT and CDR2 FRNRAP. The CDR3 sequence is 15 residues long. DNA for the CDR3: TGTGCTAGTGGTACCTCCGGGACCGGAGTCTACGAGCAGTACTTC. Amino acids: CASGTSGTGVYEQYF.

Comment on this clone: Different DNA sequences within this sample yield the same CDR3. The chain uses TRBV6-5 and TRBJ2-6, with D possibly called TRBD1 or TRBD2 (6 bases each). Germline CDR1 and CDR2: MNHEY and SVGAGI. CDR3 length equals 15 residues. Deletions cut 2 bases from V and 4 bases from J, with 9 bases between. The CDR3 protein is CASSYRGPGANVLTF. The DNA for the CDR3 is TGTGCCAGCAGTTACCGGGGGCCCGGGGCCAACGTCCTGACTTTC.

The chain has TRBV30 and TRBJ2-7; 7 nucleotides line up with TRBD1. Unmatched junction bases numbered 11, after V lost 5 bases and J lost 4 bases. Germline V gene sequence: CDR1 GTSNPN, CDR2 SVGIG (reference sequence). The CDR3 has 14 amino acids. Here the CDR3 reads CAWERTGNEYEQYF. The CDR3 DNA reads TGTGCCTGGGAAAGGACAGGAAATGAGTACGAGCAGTACTTC.

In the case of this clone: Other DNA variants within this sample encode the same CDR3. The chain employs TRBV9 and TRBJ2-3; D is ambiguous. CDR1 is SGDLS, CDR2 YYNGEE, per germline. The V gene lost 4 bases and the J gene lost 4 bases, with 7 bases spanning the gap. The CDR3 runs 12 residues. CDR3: CASSPTSDTQYF. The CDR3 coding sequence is TGTGCCAGCAGCCCGACTTCAGATACGCAGTATTTT.

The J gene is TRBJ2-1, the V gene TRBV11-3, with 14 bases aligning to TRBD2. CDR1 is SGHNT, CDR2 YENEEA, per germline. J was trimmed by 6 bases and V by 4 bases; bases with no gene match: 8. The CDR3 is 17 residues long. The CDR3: CASSSSSTSGRANEQFF. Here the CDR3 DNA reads TGTGCCAGCAGCTCGAGTTCGACTAGCGGGAGGGCCAATGAGCAGTTCTTC.

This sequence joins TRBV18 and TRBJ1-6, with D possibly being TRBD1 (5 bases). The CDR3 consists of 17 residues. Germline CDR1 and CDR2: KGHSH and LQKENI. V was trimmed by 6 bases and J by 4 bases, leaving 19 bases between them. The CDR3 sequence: CASSSTAGTAYNSPLHF. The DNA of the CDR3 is TGTGCCAGCTCTTCGACGGCCGGGACGGCGTATAATTCACCCCTCCACTTT.

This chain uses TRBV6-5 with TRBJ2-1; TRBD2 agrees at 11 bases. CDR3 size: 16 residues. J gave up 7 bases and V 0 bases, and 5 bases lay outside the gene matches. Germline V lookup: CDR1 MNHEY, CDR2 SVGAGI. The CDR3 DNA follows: TGTGCCAGCAGTTACTCGACTAGCGGGACCCGAAATGAGCAGTTCTTC. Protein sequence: CASSYSTSGTRNEQFF.

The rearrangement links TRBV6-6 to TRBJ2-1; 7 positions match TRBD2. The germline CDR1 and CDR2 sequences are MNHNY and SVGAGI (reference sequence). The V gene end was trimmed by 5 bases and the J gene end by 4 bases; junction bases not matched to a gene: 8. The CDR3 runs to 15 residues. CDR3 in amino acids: CASSPVEGGYNEQFF. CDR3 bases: TGTGCCAGCAGTCCCGTGGAGGGAGGGTACAATGAGCAGTTCTTC.

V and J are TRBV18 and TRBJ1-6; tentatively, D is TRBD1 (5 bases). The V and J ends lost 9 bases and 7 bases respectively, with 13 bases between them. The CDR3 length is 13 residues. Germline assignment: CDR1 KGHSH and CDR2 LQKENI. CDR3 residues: CASHQSGNSPLHF. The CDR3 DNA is TGTGCCAGTCACCAGTCAGGGAATTCACCCCTCCACTTT.

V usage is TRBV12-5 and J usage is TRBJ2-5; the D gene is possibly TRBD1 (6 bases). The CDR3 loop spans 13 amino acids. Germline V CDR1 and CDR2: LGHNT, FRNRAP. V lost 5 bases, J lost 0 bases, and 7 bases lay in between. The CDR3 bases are TGTGCTAGTGGTCGGACAGACCAAGAGACCCAGTACTTC. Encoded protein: CASGRTDQETQYF.

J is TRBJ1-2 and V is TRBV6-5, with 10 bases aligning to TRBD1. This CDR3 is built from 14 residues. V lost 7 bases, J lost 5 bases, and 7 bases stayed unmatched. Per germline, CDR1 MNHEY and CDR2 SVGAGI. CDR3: CASTRTGGGYGYTF. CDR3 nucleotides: TGTGCCAGCACCAGGACAGGGGGAGGATATGGCTACACCTTC.

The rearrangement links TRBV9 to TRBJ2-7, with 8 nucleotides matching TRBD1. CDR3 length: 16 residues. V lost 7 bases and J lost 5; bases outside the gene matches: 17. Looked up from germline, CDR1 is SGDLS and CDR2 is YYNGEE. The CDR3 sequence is CASSSSPSDRVDEQYF. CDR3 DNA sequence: TGTGCCAGCTCCTCATCCCCATCGGACAGGGTTGACGAGCAGTACTTC.